This T cell receptor (beta chain) was profiled in a study of cytomegalovirus exposure and HLA in healthy donors. Turning to the study itself: Earlier results showed approximately 120 million unique TCR beta sequences derived from around 170 million T cells. Findings and limits, study-wide: Cytomegalovirus association was listed for 164 TCR beta chains. A missense DCLRE1C variant was associated with V- and J-gene trimming of TCR beta chains in a later analysis, and an independent cohort replicated the association.

CDR1 is MNHEY and CDR2 is SVGAGI in the germline V gene. The CDR3 is made up of 15 amino acids. Remarks on this clone: Its antigen remains unknown.

In the PCR, 60 Vbeta and 13 Jbeta primers were used. Only in-frame clones appear in the TCRdb table, and some are missing; sequencing was by immunoSEQ multiplex PCR. The sample yields under 140,000 clones, roughly three quarters seen once. This receptor was identified in a man aged 25-45 years in good health and CMV-seropositive. The chain recombines TRBV6-5 with TRBJ2-5; 8 bases agree with TRBD1. The J call may not be correct, given that the DNA end is closer to TRBJ2-7. The sequencing sample was made of PBMCs. The CDR3 nucleotides read TGTGCCAGCAGTGTAGACAGGGGCGCTTCCTACGAGCAGTACTTC. Encoded protein: CASSVDRGASYEQYF.